What follows describes a single T cell receptor beta chain. Under the authors' procedure: Nucleated cell counts were estimated from reference gene primer amplification. Sequencing used immunoSEQ multiplex PCR; TCRdb keeps in-frame clones, though not all of them. V, J and clone size are those of that table, while D and trimming were read from the DNA. Counted here are 100,000 to 150,000 clones, roughly 83% occurring once; the ten biggest clones make up around 15%. The sample comes from a study of blood T cell repertoires in COVID-19. This CDR3 has 14 residues. From germline, CDR1 is LGHDT and CDR2 YNNKEL (reference sequence). V lost 4 bases and J 6 bases, leaving 15 bases between the germline ends.

The TCR originated in a woman aged 45-65 years with acute or convalescent COVID-19. The material sequenced was peripheral blood. The chain combines TRBV3-1 (or the pseudogene TRBV3-2) with TRBJ1-1; tentatively, D is TRBD1 (6 bases). This CDR3 reads CASSPTGLPAEAFF. DNA for the CDR3: TGTGCCAGCAGCCCTACAGGGCTACCCGCTGAAGCTTTCTTT.